These T cell receptor beta chains were read from a single sample in a study of shared clonotypes between healthy human individuals. Produced via immunoSEQ multiplex PCR; TCRdb's table is partial and in-frame only. This table holds around 550,000 clones, 90% to 95% found once. Sequenced: naive CD8+ T cells sorted from blood. The origin of the receptors is a woman aged 30 to 39 in good health. Both conserved end residues are part of each CDR3. A D gene is named only where the DNA matches it firmly. Size tells how often a clone was seen (once, few, many) or the class of an expanded clone, and some rows leave it out.

d_call j_call v_call clone_size cdr3_nt cdr3_aa
- TRBJ1-5 TRBV5-4 once TGTGCCAGCAGACCACCTGGGGTACGGGGCTCAGTAAGCAATCAGCCCCAGCATTTT CASRPPGVRGSVSNQPQHF
- TRBJ2-3 TRBV4-1 once TGCGCCAGCAGCCTCCTAGGGGCGAGGGGGCGGGAAGATACGCAGTATTTT CASSLLGARGREDTQYF
- TRBJ2-7 TRBV27 - TGTGCCAGCAGTTTTACAGGGACCTACGAGCAGTACTTC CASSFTGTYEQYF
- TRBJ2-3 TRBV12-5 - TGTGCTAGTGGTTTGGGACAGGCTAGCACAGATACGCAGTATTTT CASGLGQASTDTQYF
- TRBJ2-7 TRBV28 few TGTGCCAGCAGGAAGGGGCCAACCTACGAGCAGTACTTC CASRKGPTYEQYF
TRBD2 TRBJ2-3 TRBV7-3 - TGTGCCAGCAGCTCCGGGACTAGCGGACATACAGATACGCAGTATTTT CASSSGTSGHTDTQYF
TRBD1 TRBJ1-3 TRBV5-1 once TGCGCCAGCAGCCACAGACAGGGGCTCTCTGGAAACACCATATATTTT CASSHRQGLSGNTIYF
- TRBJ1-1 TRBV14 - TGTGCCAGCAGCCAACGGTCACGGGACACTGAAGCTTTCTTT CASSQRSRDTEAFF
TRBD2 TRBJ2-3 TRBV19 - TGTGCCAGCGGAATAGCGGGAGTCACAGATACGCAGTATTTT CASGIAGVTDTQYF
- TRBJ1-2 TRBV10-3 - TGTGCCATCAAGGGCTACACCTTC CAIKGYTF
- TRBJ2-1 TRBV27 - TGTGCCAGCAGTTTATCTGGAGACAATGAGCAGTTCTTC CASSLSGDNEQFF
- TRBJ2-7 TRBV7-9 - TGTGCCAGCAGCTACGGCATAGGGGGCTCCTACGAGCAGTACTTC CASSYGIGGSYEQYF